This T cell receptor (beta chain) originates from a study of blood T cell repertoires in COVID-19. Overall study context: The United States, Italy and Spain supplied acute and convalescent COVID-19 samples.

Trimming took 0 bases from V and 4 from J, leaving 8 bases between them. Germline V gives CDR1 SGHNT, CDR2 YYREEE (reference sequence). This CDR3 spans 14 amino acids. As originally analysed: Estimation of nucleated cell counts relied on the amplification of reference gene primers. Libraries were prepared by immunoSEQ multiplex PCR; TCRdb keeps only in-frame clonotypes and omits some of them. For V, J and clone size, that table is used; D and trimming come from the DNA. The sample consists of more than 200,000 clones, under 90% of them appearing once. This clone was detected once. The TCR was taken from a man older than 75 with acute or convalescent COVID-19. Sequencing used peripheral blood. The J gene is TRBJ1-3, the V gene TRBV5-4, with a weak D call TRBD1 (6 bases). The CDR3 DNA is TGTGCCAGCAGCTTGGTGGGGGCCGGAAACACCATATATTTT. Protein: CASSLVGAGNTIYF. The full variable domain, its missing parts supplied by reference TRBV5-4 and TRBJ1-3, is ETGVTQSPTHLIKTRGQQVTLRCSSQSGHNTVSWYQQALGQGPQFIFQYYREEENGRGNFPPRFSGLQFPNYSSELNVNALELDDSALYLCASSLVGAGNTIYFGEGSWLTVV.